These T cell receptor beta chains were read from a single sample in a study of cytomegalovirus exposure and HLA in healthy donors. Clones were read by immunoSEQ multiplex PCR, and TCRdb kept only the in-frame ones, dropping some. The table shows approximately 110,000 clones, with over 60% occurring only once. The specimen was PBMCs. The receptors shown here come from a woman aged 35 to 49 in good health and CMV-seropositive. The CDR3 runs from the conserved cysteine through the conserved F or W. D genes are given only for firm matches. Not all rows give a size; the values are once, few, many and, for expanded clones, a class.

v_call	j_call	d_call	clone_size	cdr3_nt	cdr3_aa
TRBV14	TRBJ2-7	-	-	TGTGCCAGCAGCCAAGAAAAGGGGGCGGTAGTAGGGAGGTACGAGCAGTACTTC	CASSQEKGAVVGRYEQYF
TRBV7-8	TRBJ1-1	-	-	TGTGCCAGCAGCGCGACAGCGAAAGCTTTCTTT	CASSATAKAFF
TRBV5-1	TRBJ2-7	TRBD2	-	TGCGCCAGCAGCTCGGGGACTAGCGGGTACGAGCAGTACTTC	CASSSGTSGYEQYF
TRBV6-5	TRBJ1-2	TRBD1	-	TGTGCCAGCAGTCGCGGACAGGGGGCGAACTATGGCTACACCTTC	CASSRGQGANYGYTF
TRBV7-2	TRBJ2-3	TRBD2	once	TGTGCCAGCAGCCCTGGGACTAGCGGGGAGCTCACAGATACGCAGTATTTT	CASSPGTSGELTDTQYF
TRBV7-9	TRBJ1-1	-	-	TGTGCCAGCAGCCTGCGGGCGGGAGGCACTGAAGCTTTCTTT	CASSLRAGGTEAFF
TRBV2	TRBJ1-5	-	-	TGTGCCAGCACGTGGGCAGGAGGCGATCAGCCCCAGCATTTT	CASTWAGGDQPQHF
TRBV29-1	TRBJ1-1	TRBD1	few	TGCAGCGGATCCGGGACAGGGAGAAGTTTGACTGAAGCTTTCTTT	CSGSGTGRSLTEAFF
TRBV5-6	TRBJ2-1	-	-	TGTGCCAGCAGCACCTCCCCGGAGGGTAATGAGCAGTTCTTC	CASSTSPEGNEQFF
TRBV4-2	TRBJ2-7	TRBD1	-	TGTGCCAGCAGCCAAAGCGGACAGGAGGCCTACGAGCAGTACTTC	CASSQSGQEAYEQYF
TRBV6-5	TRBJ2-1	TRBD2	-	TGTGCCAGCAAAGCGGGGGGGAAAACGTATGAGCAGTTCTTC	CASKAGGKTYEQFF
TRBV6-5	TRBJ1-2	-	-	TGTGCCAGCAGTTACCGGCAGGGGAGCCATGGCTACACCTTC	CASSYRQGSHGYTF
TRBV4-3	TRBJ2-2	TRBD1	once	TGCGCCAGCAGCCAAGAGTCGCAGGGGGCGAATTGGGAGCTGTTTTTT	CASSQESQGANWELFF
TRBV25-1	TRBJ1-4	-	once	TGTGCCAGCAGTATGCCCAGGGTCGGGGAAAAACTGTTTTTT	CASSMPRVGEKLFF
TRBV6-5	TRBJ1-5	-	few	TGTGCCAGCAGTCCTGGACTCATTCAGCCCCAGCATTTT	CASSPGLIQPQHF
TRBV2	TRBJ1-6	-	-	TGTGCCAGTCATGGACAGAATAATTCACCCCTCCACTTT	CASHGQNNSPLHF